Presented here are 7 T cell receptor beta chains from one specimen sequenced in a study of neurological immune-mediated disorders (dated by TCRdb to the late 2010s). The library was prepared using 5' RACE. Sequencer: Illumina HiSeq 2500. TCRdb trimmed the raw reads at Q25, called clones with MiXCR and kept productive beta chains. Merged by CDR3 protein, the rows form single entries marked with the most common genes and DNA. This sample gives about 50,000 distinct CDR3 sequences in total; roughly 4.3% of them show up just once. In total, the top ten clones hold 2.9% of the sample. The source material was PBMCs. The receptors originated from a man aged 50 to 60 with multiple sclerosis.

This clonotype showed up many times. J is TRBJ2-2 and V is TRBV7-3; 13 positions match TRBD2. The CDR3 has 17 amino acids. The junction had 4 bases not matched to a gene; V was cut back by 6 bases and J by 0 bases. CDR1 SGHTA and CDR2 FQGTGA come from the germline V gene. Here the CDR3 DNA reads TGTGCCAGCAGTCGACTAGCGGGAGGACCGAACACCGGGGAGCTGTTTTTT. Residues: CASSRLAGGPNTGELFF. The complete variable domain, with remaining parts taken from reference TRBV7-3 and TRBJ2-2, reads GAGVSQTPSNKVTEKGKYVELRCDPISGHTALYWYRQSLGQGPEFLIYFQGTGAADDSGLPNDRFFAVRPEGSVSTLKIQRTERGDSAVYLCASSRLAGGPNTGELFFGEGSRLTVL.

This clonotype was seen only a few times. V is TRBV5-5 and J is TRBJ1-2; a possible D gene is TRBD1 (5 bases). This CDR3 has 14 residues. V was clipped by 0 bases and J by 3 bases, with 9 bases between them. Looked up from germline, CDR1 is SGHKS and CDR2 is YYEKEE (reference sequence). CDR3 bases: TGTGCCAGCAGCTTGGACGGGGGAGACTATGGCTACACCTTC. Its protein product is CASSLDGGDYGYTF.

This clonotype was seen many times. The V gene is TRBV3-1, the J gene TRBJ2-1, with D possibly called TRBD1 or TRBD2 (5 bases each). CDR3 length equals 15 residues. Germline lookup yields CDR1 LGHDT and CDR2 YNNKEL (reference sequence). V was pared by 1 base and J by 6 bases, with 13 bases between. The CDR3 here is CASSQVNLGGNEQFF. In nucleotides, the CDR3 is TGTGCCAGCAGCCAAGTCAACCTTGGGGGCAATGAGCAGTTCTTC.

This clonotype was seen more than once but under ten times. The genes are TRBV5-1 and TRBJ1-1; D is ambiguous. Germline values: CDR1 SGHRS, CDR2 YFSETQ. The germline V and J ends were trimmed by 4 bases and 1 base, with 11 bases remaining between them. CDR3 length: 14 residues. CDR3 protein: CASSAQKGNTEAFF. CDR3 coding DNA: TGCGCCAGCAGCGCTCAGAAAGGGAACACTGAAGCTTTCTTT.

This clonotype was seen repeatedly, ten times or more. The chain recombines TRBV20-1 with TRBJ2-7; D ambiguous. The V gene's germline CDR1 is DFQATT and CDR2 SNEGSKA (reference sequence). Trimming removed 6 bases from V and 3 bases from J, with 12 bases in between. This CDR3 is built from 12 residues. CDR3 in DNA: TGCAGTGCCGCGGCCGGGTTCTACGAGCAGTACTTC. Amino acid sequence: CSAAAGFYEQYF.

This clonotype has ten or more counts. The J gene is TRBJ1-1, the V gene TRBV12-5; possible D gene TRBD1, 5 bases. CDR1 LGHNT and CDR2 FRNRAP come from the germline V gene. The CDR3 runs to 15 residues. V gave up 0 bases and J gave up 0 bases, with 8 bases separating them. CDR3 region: CASGLVKGMNTEAFF. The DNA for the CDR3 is TGTGCTAGTGGTTTGGTAAAGGGGATGAACACTGAAGCTTTCTTT.

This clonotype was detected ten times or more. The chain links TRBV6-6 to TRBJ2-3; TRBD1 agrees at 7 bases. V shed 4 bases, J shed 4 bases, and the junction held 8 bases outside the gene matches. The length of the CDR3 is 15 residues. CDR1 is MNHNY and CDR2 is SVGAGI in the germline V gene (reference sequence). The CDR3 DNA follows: TGTGCCAGCAGTTCTCGGGACAGCGGTCCAGATACGCAGTATTTT. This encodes CASSSRDSGPDTQYF.